Included here is one TCR beta chain sequence, with context. This clonotype was counted only a few times. Its antigen is unknown. The input lacks base qualities; no much larger clone sits a single base away. Libraries were constructed by 5' RACE. These reads were obtained on an Illumina HiSeq 2500. The second PCR ran for roughly 7 to 11 cycles and used a J-beta primer mix along with a sample-barcoded 5' primer. A unique molecular identifier was introduced onto each TCR beta cDNA molecule by a template-switch 5' adaptor carrying 12 random nucleotides. Each sample yielded at least 2.5 million CDR3-containing paired-end reads. First-strand cDNA synthesis was performed from all RNA using the Mint cDNA synthesis kit, with priming by a TRBC-specific oligonucleotide. After uracil-DNA glycosylase treatment, a first 18-cycle PCR used universal primers M1SS and BC2_uni_R on all cDNA. The authors' analysis ran thus. Normalization of each sample was performed by random selection of 1 million high-quality reads, each carrying a distinct molecular identifier. Instead of being binned into consensus sequences, reads with shared molecular identifiers were discarded. CDR3 identification, clonotype clustering and error correction used MiTCR with a Q25 quality threshold and the strictest error-elimination algorithm. A nonparametric unseen species model with Euler transformation was used to estimate a lower bound on total TCR beta diversity. The raw public data were reprocessed by TCRdb itself: fastp quality trimming at Q25, MiXCR clonotype calling, in-frame beta chains only. Identical CDR3 protein sequences are pooled into one entry, listed with their most common genes and DNA. Here the V and J calls rest on TCRdb's processing, not on the authors' analysis. The sample data list 550,000 to 700,000 distinct CDR3 sequences, and approximately 30% of these were observed just once. Jointly, the top ten make up 18% of the sample.

The sample belongs to a study of blood T cells in healthy people across ages (dated by TCRdb to the mid-2010s). For context, the study as a whole: In model experiments, roughly one uniquely barcoded TCR beta cDNA molecule per two T cells was captured by template switching. To track age-related changes in TCR beta repertoire diversity, the study relied on deep sequencing normalized with unique cDNA molecular identifiers. Donors were grouped into four age groups: young (average 16 years), middle-aged (39), aged (62) and long-lived (approximately 82). To avoid experimental bias, donors of different ages were spread randomly across the sequencing lanes. Using the same blood draw, the study looked at two additional independent replicas of 1 million unique cDNA reads for two donors, one aged 18 to 30 and the other aged 80 or older.

CDR1 and CDR2, looked up from the germline V gene (reference sequence), are DFQATT and SNEGSKA. The CDR3, cysteine through phenylalanine, is 14 amino acids long. Only the CDR3 DNA is retained, 42 bases long and in frame from the first base. Relative to germline, V is missing 0 bases and J is missing 4 bases, with 5 bases of the junction outside any gene match. Broad study findings and their caveats: Because donor CMV infection status was unknown, age-related changes in expanded clonotypes were potentially confounded. A strong correlation was found between observed TCR beta diversity and the percentage of naive T cells measured by flow cytometry. Observed TCR beta diversity per million T cells fell roughly linearly with age, and a significant reduction was already apparent by age around 39. Total diversity estimates from one million sequenced T cells were considered lower bounds and underestimates. The long-lived group showed more naive CD4+ T cells, fewer expanded clones and increased TCR diversity than the aged group, suggesting age selection. Because profiling used bulk unsorted PBMCs, naive and antigen-experienced compartments could not be compared conclusively.

Systemically healthy Caucasian individuals from Russia, 35 to 50 in total and aged 6 to 90 years, were included as donors. Each donor gave ten milliliters of peripheral blood, collected into EDTA-treated Vacutainer tubes. Ficoll-Paque density-gradient centrifugation was used to isolate PBMCs, with at least 7 million per sample. Trizol reagent was used to extract total RNA from PBMCs, with at least 6 micrograms per sample. For every donor, flow cytometry on a PBMC aliquot measured the percentage of naive CD45RAhigh/CD27high T cells. Recombination linked TRBV20-1 to TRBJ1-2; 7 junctional bases match TRBD1. The sequencing sample was made of blood. This clonotype originated in a woman between 65 and 79 years old in good health. The DNA is TGCAGTGCTAGAGAAGCCAGGACAGGCTATGGCTACACCTTC. Its protein reads: CSAREARTGYGYTF.